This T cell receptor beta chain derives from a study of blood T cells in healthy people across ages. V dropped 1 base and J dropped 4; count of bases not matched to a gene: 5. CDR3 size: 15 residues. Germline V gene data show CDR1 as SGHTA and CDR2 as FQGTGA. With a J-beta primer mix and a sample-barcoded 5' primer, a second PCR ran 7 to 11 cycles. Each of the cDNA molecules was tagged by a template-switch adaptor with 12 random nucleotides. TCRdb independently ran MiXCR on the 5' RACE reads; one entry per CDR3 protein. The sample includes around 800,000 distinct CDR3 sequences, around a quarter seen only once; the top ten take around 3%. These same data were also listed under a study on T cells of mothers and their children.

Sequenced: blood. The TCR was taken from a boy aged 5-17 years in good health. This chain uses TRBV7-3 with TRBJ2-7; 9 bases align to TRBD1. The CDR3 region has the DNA TGTGCCAGCAGCTTAAAAGGGACAGGGAGTTACGAGCAGTACTTC. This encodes CASSLKGTGSYEQYF.